This TCR beta chain appears in the sequencing data of a study of monozygotic twins with inflammatory bowel disease. Germline values: CDR1 MNHNS, CDR2 SASEGT. The CDR3 is 15 amino acids. The authors ran two nested PCRs of 16 and 9 cycles on TCRalpha and TCRbeta cDNA. TCRdb re-called the 5' RACE reads, yielding one record per CDR3 amino acid sequence without DNA. This sample contains 140,000 to 150,000 distinct CDR3 sequences. This sequence originates from a human donor with ulcerative colitis or Crohn's disease, or a healthy co-twin of an affected twin (not recorded which). The chain has TRBV6-1 and TRBJ2-1; the D gene TCRdb calls, TRBD2, cannot be checked with no DNA. The sample was blood. CDR3 amino acids: CASRLAGTVGNEQFF.